The 9 T cell receptor beta chains below come from one sample, sequenced in a study of beta chain features in type 1 diabetes. The isolated RNA, all of it, was reverse transcribed, so expressed TCRB transcripts were what got sequenced. This table comes from immunoSEQ multiplex PCR, and its TCRdb copy is limited to in-frame clones, with some not included. In the table there are 160,000 or so clones, 9% of which are singletons. Points from the study as a whole: All four CD4+ subsets of Type 1 diabetes patients contained TCRB CDR3s that were moderately but significantly shorter.

The antigens of these receptors remain unknown. Sequencing was performed on central memory CD4+ T cells from blood. The receptors were gathered from a woman aged 25 to 39 with type 1 diabetes.

This clone showed up just a few times. This chain joins TRBV7-9 and TRBJ1-5; a possible D gene is TRBD1 (5 bases). The CDR3 contains 14 residues. The V and J ends lost 5 bases and 7 bases respectively, with 15 bases between them. Germline lookup yields CDR1 SEHNR and CDR2 FQNEAQ (reference sequence). The CDR3 DNA reads as TGTGCCAGCAGCCGTGACGGGGGGAACCAGCCCCAGCATTTT. Translating gives CASSRDGGNQPQHF.

This clone has only a few counts. This chain links TRBV5-1 with TRBJ2-7; D may be TRBD1 (6 bases). V lost 3 bases and J lost 1, with 11 bases in between. The V gene's germline CDR1 is SGHRS and CDR2 YFSETQ. This CDR3 has 14 residues. For the CDR3, the DNA is TGCGCCAGCAGCTCTAAGGACAGATCCTACGAGCAGTACTTC. Residues: CASSSKDRSYEQYF.

The chain recombines TRBV7-3 with TRBJ2-1, with D uncertain. Germline V gene sequence: CDR1 SGHTA, CDR2 FQGTGA. CDR3 length: 15 residues. Trimming stripped 2 bases from V and 0 bases from J, with 8 bases between. CDR3 loop: CASSLPGSSYNEQFF. The CDR3 coding sequence is TGTGCCAGCAGCTTACCCGGGTCCTCCTACAATGAGCAGTTCTTC.

The gene calls are TRBV19 and TRBJ2-2, with 10 bases that match TRBD2. The V segment lost 3 bases and the J segment 8 bases; nucleotides outside the gene matches: 6. The CDR3 sequence is 15 residues long. CDR1 is LNHDA, CDR2 SQIVND, per germline (reference sequence). The CDR3 region is CASSIFTSGTGELFF. The DNA for the CDR3 is TGTGCCAGTAGTATCTTCACTAGCGGGACTGGGGAGCTGTTTTTT.

CDR3 protein: CASSQRQGNTEAFF. The CDR3 nucleotides read TGTGCCAGCAGCCAAAGGCAGGGGAACACTGAAGCTTTCTTT. The chain links TRBV11-2 to TRBJ1-1; possibly TRBD1 for D (5 bases). Trimming cost V 5 bases and J 1 base, with 11 bases left between them. Germline CDR1 is SGHAT and CDR2 is FQNNGV. CDR3 size: 14 residues.

This clone occurred many times. The V and J genes are TRBV6-1 and TRBJ2-1; 9 nucleotides agree with TRBD1. V shed 6 bases and J 5 bases; nucleotides not matched to a gene: 8. CDR1 is MNHNS, CDR2 SASEGT, per germline. The CDR3 covers 15 residues. CDR3 sequence (DNA): TGTGCCAGCAGGACCGGGACAGGGAATAACAATGAGCAGTTCTTC. Translation: CASRTGTGNNNEQFF.

The table lists this clone with a few counts. This rearrangement joins TRBV28 to TRBJ2-1; D gene ambiguous. V was pared by 3 bases and J by 6 bases, with 21 bases between. CDR1 MDHEN and CDR2 SYDVKM come from the germline V gene. The length of the CDR3 is 17 residues. The CDR3 sequence: CASSLYFGVGAVNEQFF. CDR3 coding DNA: TGTGCCAGCAGTTTGTATTTTGGAGTTGGAGCAGTCAATGAGCAGTTCTTC.

V is TRBV7-6 and J is TRBJ2-1; TRBD2 agrees at 7 bases. The CDR3 loop spans 13 amino acids. The trim removed 5 bases at V and 4 bases at J, leaving 2 bases unmatched. Germline loops: CDR1 SGHVS, CDR2 FNYEAQ. Here the CDR3 DNA reads TGTGCCAGCAGCCAGGGACTATACAATGAGCAGTTCTTC. Translating gives CASSQGLYNEQFF.

The chain carries TRBV6-5 and TRBJ1-2, with D possibly being TRBD1 (6 bases). Germline CDR1 MNHEY, CDR2 SVGAGI. Trimming took 6 bases from V and 8 from J, leaving 16 bases between them. There are 13 residues in the CDR3. The CDR3 loop is CASRLTGIGGYTF. The CDR3 DNA reads TGTGCCAGCAGGCTTACAGGGATAGGGGGCTACACCTTC.